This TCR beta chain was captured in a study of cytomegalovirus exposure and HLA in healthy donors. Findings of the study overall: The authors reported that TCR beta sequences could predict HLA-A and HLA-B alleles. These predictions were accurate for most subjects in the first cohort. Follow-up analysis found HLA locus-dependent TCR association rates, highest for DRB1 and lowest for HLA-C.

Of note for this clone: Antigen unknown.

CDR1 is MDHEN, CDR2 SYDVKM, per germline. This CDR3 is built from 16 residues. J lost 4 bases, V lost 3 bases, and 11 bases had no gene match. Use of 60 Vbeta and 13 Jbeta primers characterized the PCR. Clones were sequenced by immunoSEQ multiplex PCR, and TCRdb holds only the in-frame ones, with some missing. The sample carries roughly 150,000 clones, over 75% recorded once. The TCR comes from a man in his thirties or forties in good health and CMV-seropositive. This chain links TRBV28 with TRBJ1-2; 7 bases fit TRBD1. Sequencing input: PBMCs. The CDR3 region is CASSLIPTGFIYGYTF. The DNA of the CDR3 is TGTGCCAGCAGTTTGATCCCGACAGGGTTTATCTATGGCTACACCTTC.